The source of this TCR beta chain is a study of T-cell memory formation after mild COVID-19. Points from the study as a whole: Clones contracting day 15 to 85 were balanced CD4/CD8; later expanders leaned CD4+. Mainly in CM and EM were contracting CD4+ clones; CD8+ were in EMRA.

TCRdb redid the calling of the 5' RACE reads with MiXCR, one entry per CDR3 protein. The sample shows roughly 150,000 distinct CDR3 sequences, around 13% of them seen only once. V lost 2 bases and J lost 1; bases outside the gene matches: 8. Germline CDR1 reads SGHTA; CDR2 reads FQGNSA. There are 18 residues in the CDR3. The table lists this clonotype with a few counts. Its antigen is currently unknown. J is TRBJ2-5 and V is TRBV7-2; 12 bases agree with TRBD2. This receptor was taken from a man aged 18 to 29 who had mild COVID-19 (a few samples of this study predate the infection). Cell type and time point are not known. The specimen was PBMCs or a T cell subset sorted from them (not recorded which). CDR3 in amino acids: CASSLLLAGGGIQETQYF. The CDR3 DNA sequence: TGTGCCAGCAGCTTATTACTAGCGGGGGGCGGAATCCAAGAGACCCAGTACTTC.